This T cell receptor beta chain was identified during a study of cytomegalovirus exposure and HLA in healthy donors (dated by TCRdb to about 2017). Notes on the research overall: According to a later analysis, one platform produced both the approximately 110 validation repertoires and the 620 or so repertoires of the first cohort. To predict cytomegalovirus infection status, the study combined high-throughput TCR immunosequencing, statistical association of individual TCRs with disease status, and machine learning. Besides the first cohort of roughly 700 subjects, a separate validation cohort made up of roughly 120 different subjects was used. The study aimed to test whether signatures of past pathogen exposure could be identified by cataloging public T cell receptors.

To prepare the library, the immunoSEQ multiplex PCR assay was applied. Concerning the study's data processing: A statistical classification framework was built for diagnosing cytomegalovirus status from the catalog of TCR beta chain sequences. Drawn from immuneACCESS, this table holds only the in-frame rearrangements with V and J called that TCRdb kept. Clones are partly lost; checked studies trace under half to an unresolved V gene and leave the rest unexplained. That table supplies the V and J calls and clone size; D and trimming were determined from the DNA. This sample has about 260,000 clones in its table, and about 90% of those were observed once. The ten largest clonotypes hold under 4% of the sample. This clone was seen a single time. Its recognized antigen is unknown. Base qualities are missing; no much larger clone stands one base away. On the study overall, not on this receptor specifically: Most TCR sequences were seen in very few donors, while some public TCRs were found in many individuals. A few of the identified cytomegalovirus-associated TCR beta chains were confirmed in vitro to be specific for cytomegalovirus antigens. In a later analysis, TCRs clustered in the first cohort were found to also tend to co-occur in the roughly 120 validation repertoires, with 85% to 95% of cluster scores above 0. The authors suggested that the approach could potentially be extended to other disease states and immunological phenotypes. In both the original and validation cohorts, the classifier was reported to diagnose cytomegalovirus status with high specificity and sensitivity. A later analysis lacked HLA typing for the validation cohort, so it scored co-occurrence in that cohort across all 120 or so repertoires. The study listed 164 TCR beta chains as associated with cytomegalovirus.

Donors formed part of the validation cohort, which comprised over a hundred subjects and was distinct from the first cohort of 550 to 850 subjects. The TCR comes from a young woman in good health and CMV-seronegative. The source material was PBMCs.

This receptor has the CDR3 CASSISGRGSDTQYF. The bases read TGTGCCAGCAGCATTAGCGGGAGGGGCTCAGATACGCAGTATTTT. This chain joins TRBV11-3 to TRBJ2-3, with 11 junctional bases fitting TRBD2. The CDR3 goes from the cysteine to the phenylalanine over 15 residues. The DNA shown is the 45-base CDR3, in frame from base 1. Relative to germline, V is missing 5 bases and J is missing 4 bases, with 5 bases of the junction outside any gene match. The germline V gene supplies CDR1 SGHNT and CDR2 YENEEA.